The next 2 T cell receptor beta chains were all read from a single sample in a study of somatic mutations in cytotoxic T cells in rheumatoid arthritis. Profiling relied on immunoSEQ multiplex PCR, and the TCRdb table lists in-frame clones only, not all of them. The profile shows 12,000 or so clones, about four fifths of them singletons. The sample consisted of CD8+ T cells sorted from blood. The receptors originated from a woman in her fifties or sixties in good health.

The J gene is TRBJ2-7, the V gene TRBV4-1; 7 bases match TRBD1. This CDR3 is 15 amino acids long. The germline V gene has CDR1 MGHRA and CDR2 YSYEKL. J lost 6 bases, V lost 4 bases, and 12 bases had no gene match. The CDR3 nucleotides read TGCGCCAGCAGCCGGAACCGGGACAGCGCGGGCGAGCAGTACTTC. Its protein product is CASSRNRDSAGEQYF.

This sequence joins TRBV5-6 and TRBJ1-1; D uncertain. With 4 bases removed from V and 6 bases from J, the gap between germline ends came to 16 bases. This CDR3 spans 14 amino acids. The germline gives CDR1 SGHDT, CDR2 YYEEEE. CDR3 coding DNA: TGTGCCAGCAGCGCCGCGGGGTTAAGGGCTGAAGCTTTCTTT. Protein: CASSAAGLRAEAFF.